This TCR beta chain was identified during a study of blood T cell repertoires in COVID-19. Study-wide background: The cDNA or gDNA used as material had been derived from T cells, B-cell-depleted T cells, or PBMCs.

Measured with immunoSEQ multiplex PCR; TCRdb has only the in-frame clones, and not every one. The sample lists 140,000 or so clones, approximately 84% seen once, with under 5.5% in the top ten. After removal of 7 bases from V and 5 bases from J, the junction contained 11 bases not matched to a gene. Looked up from germline, CDR1 is MNHEY and CDR2 is SVGAGI. The CDR3 loop spans 14 amino acids. This clone was recorded only once. This clonotype originated in a human donor in a cohort sampled during active COVID-19. The chain carries TRBV6-5 and TRBJ2-7, with TRBD2 matching over 7 bases. Sequencing used peripheral blood. CDR3 sequence: CASKLERERHEQYV. CDR3 DNA sequence: TGTGCCAGCAAACTCGAGCGGGAAAGGCACGAGCAGTACGTC.